This entry concerns a single T cell receptor beta chain. The data belong to a study of blood T cell repertoires in COVID-19. Study-level information: Specimens from acute and convalescent COVID-19 originated in the United States, Italy and Spain.

With 6 bases clipped from V and 3 bases from J, the junction kept 11 bases outside the gene matches. Looked up from germline, CDR1 is SQVTM and CDR2 is ANQGSEA. This CDR3 is built from 15 residues. Per the study methods: Amplifying reference gene primers gave estimates of nucleated cell counts. Clones were sequenced by immunoSEQ multiplex PCR, and TCRdb holds only the in-frame ones, with some missing. Clone size and the V and J calls come from that table; the DNA yielded D and trimming. This sample has 250,000 to 300,000 clones, with less than 90% found just once. Sequenced: peripheral blood. The origin of this receptor is a man between 25 and 39 years old with active or convalescent COVID-19. The rearrangement links TRBV29-1 to TRBJ1-1; 9 bases are a match to TRBD1. As DNA, the CDR3 is TGCAGCGTCCGGGACAGGGTGAGACCGTACACTGAAGCTTTCTTT. It is translated as CSVRDRVRPYTEAFF.